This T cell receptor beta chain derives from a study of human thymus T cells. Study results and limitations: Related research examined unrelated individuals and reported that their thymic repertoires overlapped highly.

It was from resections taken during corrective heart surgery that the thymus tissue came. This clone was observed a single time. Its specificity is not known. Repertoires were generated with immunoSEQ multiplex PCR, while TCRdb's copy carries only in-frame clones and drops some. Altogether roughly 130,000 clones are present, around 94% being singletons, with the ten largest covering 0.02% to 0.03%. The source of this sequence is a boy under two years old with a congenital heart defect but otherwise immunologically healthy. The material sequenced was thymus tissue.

Here the CDR3 DNA reads TGTGCCAGCACCCCCCGAGGGGCCAACGTCCTGACTTTC. This sequence encodes CASTPRGANVLTF. This sequence joins TRBV5-4 and TRBJ2-6; no definite D call. V was cut by 6 bases and J by 4 bases, with 8 bases left in between. Germline V gene sequence: CDR1 SGHNT, CDR2 YYREEE (reference sequence). The CDR3 extends over 13 amino acids.